This T cell receptor (beta chain) was profiled in a study of CD8+CD57+ T cells in acquired aplastic anemia. Turning to the study itself: Recorded DNA amounts for sorted CD4+ and CD8+ cells had an average of 3.2 ug.

This clonotype was seen at least ten times. Its antigen is unknown. Sequencing involved patients with CD8+CD57+ cell expansion previously shown by flow cytometry. In all patients, the disease was severe acquired aplastic anemia. Profiling of TCR beta VDJ combinations and CDR3 sequences used genomic DNA as template. TCRdb reprocessed the reads with MiXCR, giving one entry per CDR3 protein. The table lists around 430,000 distinct CDR3 sequences, more than 25% of them singletons. The study, taken as a whole, reports: Shared by patients and controls, approximately 28 CD8+ CDR3s were abundant in patients.

The clonotype was recovered from a human donor with aplastic anemia. The sample was sorted CD4+, CD8+, or CD8+CD57+ T cells (not recorded which) from PBMCs.

The CDR3 spells CASRYSDNQPQHF. In nucleotides, the CDR3 is TGTGCCAGCAGATACAGTGACAATCAGCCCCAGCATTTT. The rearrangement joins TRBV6-5 to TRBJ1-5; D uncertain. Per germline, CDR1 MNHEY and CDR2 SVGAGI. V was shortened by 6 bases and J by 3 bases, with 9 bases between the two germline ends. This CDR3 region has 13 residues.